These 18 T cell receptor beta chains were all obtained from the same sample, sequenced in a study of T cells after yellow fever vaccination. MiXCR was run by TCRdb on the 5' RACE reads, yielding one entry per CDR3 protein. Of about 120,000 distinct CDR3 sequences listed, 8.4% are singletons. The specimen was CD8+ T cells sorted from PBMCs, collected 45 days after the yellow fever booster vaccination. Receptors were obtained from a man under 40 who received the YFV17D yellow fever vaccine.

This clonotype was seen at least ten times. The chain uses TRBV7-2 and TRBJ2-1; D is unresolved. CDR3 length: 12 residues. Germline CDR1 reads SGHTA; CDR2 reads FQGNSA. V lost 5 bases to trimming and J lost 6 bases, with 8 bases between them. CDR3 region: CASSKGPNEQFF. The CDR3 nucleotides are TGTGCCAGCAGCAAAGGACCCAATGAGCAGTTCTTC.

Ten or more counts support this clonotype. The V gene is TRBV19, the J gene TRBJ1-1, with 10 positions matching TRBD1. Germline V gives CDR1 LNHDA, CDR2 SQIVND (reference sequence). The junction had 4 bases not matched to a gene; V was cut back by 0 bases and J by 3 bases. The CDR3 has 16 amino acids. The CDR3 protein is CASSIETGTGDTEAFF. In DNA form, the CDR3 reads TGTGCCAGTAGTATAGAAACGGGGACAGGGGACACTGAAGCTTTCTTT. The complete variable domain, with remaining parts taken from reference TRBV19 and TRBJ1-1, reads DGGITQSPKYLFRKEGQNVTLSCEQNLNHDAMYWYRQDPGQGLRLIYYSQIVNDFQKGDIAEGYSVSREKKESFPLTVTSAQKNPTAFYLCASSIETGTGDTEAFFGQGTRLTVV.

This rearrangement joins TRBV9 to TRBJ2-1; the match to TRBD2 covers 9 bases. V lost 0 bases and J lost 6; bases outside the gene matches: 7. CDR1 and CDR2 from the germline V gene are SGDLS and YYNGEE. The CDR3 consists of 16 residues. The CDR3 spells CASSVVAGAQGNEQFF. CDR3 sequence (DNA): TGTGCCAGCAGCGTAGTAGCGGGAGCTCAGGGCAATGAGCAGTTCTTC.

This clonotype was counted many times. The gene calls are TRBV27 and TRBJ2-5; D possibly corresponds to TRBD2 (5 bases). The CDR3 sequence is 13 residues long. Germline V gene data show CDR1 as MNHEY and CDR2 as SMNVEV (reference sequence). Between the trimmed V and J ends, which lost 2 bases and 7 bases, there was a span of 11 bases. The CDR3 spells CASSLKLDGTQYF. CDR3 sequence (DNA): TGTGCCAGCAGTTTAAAACTAGACGGGACCCAGTACTTC.

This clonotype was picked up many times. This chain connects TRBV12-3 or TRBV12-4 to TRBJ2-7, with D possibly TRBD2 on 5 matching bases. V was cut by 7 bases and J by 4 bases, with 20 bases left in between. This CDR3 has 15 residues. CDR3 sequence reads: CASTTNFGELYEQYF. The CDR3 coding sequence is TGTGCCAGCACCACCAACTTCGGGGAGTTGTACGAGCAGTACTTC.

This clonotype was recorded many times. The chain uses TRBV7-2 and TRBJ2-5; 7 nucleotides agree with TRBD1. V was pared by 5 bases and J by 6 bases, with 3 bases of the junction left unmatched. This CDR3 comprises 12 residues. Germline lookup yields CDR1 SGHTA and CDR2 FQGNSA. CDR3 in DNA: TGTGCCAGCAGCACAGGGGTAAAGACCCAGTACTTC. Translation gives CASSTGVKTQYF.

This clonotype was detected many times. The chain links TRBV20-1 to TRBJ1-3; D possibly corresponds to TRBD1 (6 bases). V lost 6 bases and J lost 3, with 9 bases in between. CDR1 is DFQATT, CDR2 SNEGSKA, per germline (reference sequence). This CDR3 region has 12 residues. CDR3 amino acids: CSAAGVGNTIYF. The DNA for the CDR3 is TGCAGTGCCGCAGGGGTTGGAAACACCATATATTTT.

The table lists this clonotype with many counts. CDR3 loop: CASSPVPHSGYNEQFF. The CDR3 bases are TGTGCCAGCTCACCAGTCCCACATAGTGGCTACAATGAGCAGTTCTTC. The chain carries TRBV18 and TRBJ2-1; D gene unclear. The ends were cut back, 2 bases at V and 3 bases at J, with 14 bases in the middle. The CDR3 loop spans 16 amino acids. Germline loops: CDR1 KGHSH, CDR2 LQKENI.

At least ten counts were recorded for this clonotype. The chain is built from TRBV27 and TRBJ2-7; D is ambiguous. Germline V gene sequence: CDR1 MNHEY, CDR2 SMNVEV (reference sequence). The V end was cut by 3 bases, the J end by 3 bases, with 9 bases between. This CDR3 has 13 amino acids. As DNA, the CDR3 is TGTGCCAGCAGTTTGAACGGTATCTACGAGCAGTACTTC. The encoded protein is CASSLNGIYEQYF.

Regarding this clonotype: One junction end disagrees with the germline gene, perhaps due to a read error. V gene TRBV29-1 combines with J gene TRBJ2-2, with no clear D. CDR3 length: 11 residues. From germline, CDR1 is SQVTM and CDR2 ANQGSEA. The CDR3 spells CSVEGNGELFF. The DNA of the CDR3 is TGCAGCGTCGAAGGCAACGGGGAGCTGTTTTTT.

This chain's CDR3 is CAWSPPAGVIGEQYF. CDR3 DNA sequence: TGTGCCTGGAGTCCACCCGCCGGGGTGATTGGCGAGCAGTACTTC. The chain links TRBV30 to TRBJ2-7, with a weak D call TRBD2 (5 bases). The CDR3 sequence is 15 residues long. Trimming stripped 2 bases from V and 6 bases from J, with 20 bases between. Germline CDR1 and CDR2: GTSNPN and SVGIG (reference sequence).

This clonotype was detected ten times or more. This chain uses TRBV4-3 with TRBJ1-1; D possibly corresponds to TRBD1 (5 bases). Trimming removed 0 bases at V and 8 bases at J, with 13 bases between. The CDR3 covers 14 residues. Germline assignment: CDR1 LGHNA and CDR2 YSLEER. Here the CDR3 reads CASSQDDNRDEAFF. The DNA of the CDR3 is TGCGCCAGCAGCCAAGACGATAATCGGGACGAAGCTTTCTTT.

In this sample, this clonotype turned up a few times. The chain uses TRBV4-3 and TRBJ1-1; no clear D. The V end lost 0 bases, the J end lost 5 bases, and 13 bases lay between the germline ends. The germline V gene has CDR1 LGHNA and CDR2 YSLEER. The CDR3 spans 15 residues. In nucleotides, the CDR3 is TGCGCCAGCAGCCAAGAGTTAAGGAGACGAACTGAAGCTTTCTTT. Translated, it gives CASSQELRRRTEAFF.

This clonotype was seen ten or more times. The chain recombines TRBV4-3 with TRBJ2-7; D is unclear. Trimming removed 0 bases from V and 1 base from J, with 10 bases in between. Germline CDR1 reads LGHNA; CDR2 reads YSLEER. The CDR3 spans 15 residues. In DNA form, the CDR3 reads TGCGCCAGCAGCCAAGATATTGGCGGTTCCTACGAGCAGTACTTC. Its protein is CASSQDIGGSYEQYF.

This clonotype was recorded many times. The CDR3 nucleotides are TGTGCCAGCAGCTTAGGATACTCGGGGGAGACCCAGTACTTC. Translating gives CASSLGYSGETQYF. This chain connects TRBV7-2 to TRBJ2-5; D is possibly TRBD2 (5 bases). CDR3 length: 14 residues. V lost 1 base, J lost 5 bases, and 11 bases lay in between. Germline V lookup: CDR1 SGHTA, CDR2 FQGNSA.

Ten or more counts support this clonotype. The CDR3 DNA follows: TGTGCCAGCAGTGACCCGAGCGGGAGAGCGACAGATACGCAGTATTTT. It is translated as CASSDPSGRATDTQYF. The chain combines TRBV2 with TRBJ2-3, with 8 bases fitting TRBD2. After removal of 3 bases from V and 3 bases from J, the junction contained 8 bases not matched to a gene. This CDR3 comprises 16 residues. CDR1 SNHLY and CDR2 FYNNEI come from the germline V gene.

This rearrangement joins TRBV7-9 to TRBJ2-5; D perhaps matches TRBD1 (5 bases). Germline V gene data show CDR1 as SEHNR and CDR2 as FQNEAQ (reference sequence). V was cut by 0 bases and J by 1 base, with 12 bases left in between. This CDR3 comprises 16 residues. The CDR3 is CASSLAQTGPQETQYF. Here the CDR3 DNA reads TGTGCCAGCAGCTTAGCGCAAACAGGCCCCCAAGAGACCCAGTACTTC.

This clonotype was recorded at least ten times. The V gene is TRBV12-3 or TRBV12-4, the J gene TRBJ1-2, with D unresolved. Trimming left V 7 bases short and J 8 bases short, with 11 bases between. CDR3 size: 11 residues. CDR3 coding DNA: TGTGCCAGCACGGACGCCTACGGCTACACCTTC. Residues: CASTDAYGYTF.